Listed below are T cell receptor beta chains from one sample, sequenced in a study of T-cell memory formation after mild COVID-19. From the 5' RACE reads, TCRdb called clonotypes with MiXCR, one entry per CDR3 protein. The sample has around 99,000 distinct CDR3 sequences, approximately 15% seen once. The sample taken for sequencing was PBMCs or a T cell subset sorted from them (not recorded which). The receptors originated from a man aged 18 to 30 who had mild COVID-19 (a few samples of this study predate the infection). Cell type and time point are not known. The CDR3 runs from the conserved cysteine through the conserved F or W. D genes are given only for firm matches. Clone size appears in some rows only: once, few, many, or a class for an expanded clone.

v_gene: TRBV9; j_gene: TRBJ2-3; abundance: many; d_gene: -; CDR3aa: CASSWEDTQYF; CDR3nt: TGTGCCAGCAGTTGGGAGGATACGCAGTATTTT
v_gene: TRBV7-8; j_gene: TRBJ1-1; abundance: few; d_gene: -; CDR3aa: CASTNQGGFGTEAFF; CDR3nt: TGTGCCAGCACCAACCAAGGGGGTTTTGGGACTGAAGCTTTCTTT
v_gene: TRBV4-3; j_gene: TRBJ2-1; abundance: few; d_gene: -; CDR3aa: CASSQGGVLNEQFF; CDR3nt: TGCGCCAGCAGCCAAGGGGGGGTTCTCAATGAGCAGTTCTTC
v_gene: TRBV4-3; j_gene: TRBJ1-5; abundance: -; d_gene: -; CDR3aa: CASSQRVSRSNQPQHF; CDR3nt: TGCGCCAGCAGCCAAAGGGTCTCAAGAAGCAATCAGCCCCAGCATTTT
v_gene: TRBV10-3; j_gene: TRBJ2-5; abundance: -; d_gene: TRBD2; CDR3aa: CAISESGGRGGAQETQYF; CDR3nt: TGTGCCATCAGTGAGTCTGGTGGGCGGGGGGGCGCTCAAGAGACCCAGTACTTC
v_gene: TRBV7-9; j_gene: TRBJ1-1; abundance: -; d_gene: -; CDR3aa: CASSSDIRSFF; CDR3nt: TGTGCCAGCAGCTCGGACATACGATCTTTCTTT
v_gene: TRBV11-2; j_gene: TRBJ1-1; abundance: -; d_gene: -; CDR3aa: CASSLDLLGPNTEAFF; CDR3nt: TGTGCCAGCAGCTTAGATCTGCTGGGGCCGAACACTGAAGCTTTCTTT
v_gene: TRBV20-1; j_gene: TRBJ1-2; abundance: -; d_gene: TRBD1; CDR3aa: CSAGGQGAHLPF; CDR3nt: TGCAGTGCAGGGGGGCAGGGGGCGCATCTCCCCTTC
v_gene: TRBV6-1; j_gene: TRBJ2-3; abundance: few; d_gene: TRBD2; CDR3aa: CASREGVAGPDTQYF; CDR3nt: TGTGCCAGCAGGGAAGGAGTAGCGGGGCCAGATACGCAGTATTTT
v_gene: TRBV27; j_gene: TRBJ1-2; abundance: few; d_gene: -; CDR3aa: CASSITRGSGYTF; CDR3nt: TGTGCCAGCAGTATAACCAGGGGATCGGGCTACACCTTC
v_gene: TRBV28; j_gene: TRBJ1-5; abundance: -; d_gene: TRBD1; CDR3aa: CASSLTGTNQPQHF; CDR3nt: TGTGCCAGCAGTTTGACAGGGACTAATCAGCCCCAGCATTTT
v_gene: TRBV25-1; j_gene: TRBJ1-1; abundance: -; d_gene: -; CDR3aa: CASSEDSSTEAFF; CDR3nt: TGTGCCAGCAGTGAAGACAGTAGTACTGAAGCTTTCTTT
v_gene: TRBV15; j_gene: TRBJ2-3; abundance: -; d_gene: TRBD2; CDR3aa: CATSSYPAGTSGGTDTQYF; CDR3nt: TGTGCCACCAGCAGTTACCCCGCCGGGACTAGCGGGGGCACAGATACGCAGTATTTT
v_gene: TRBV7-2; j_gene: TRBJ2-5; abundance: -; d_gene: -; CDR3aa: CASSLSYPEDGGLEETQYF; CDR3nt: TGTGCCAGCAGCTTAAGTTACCCGGAGGACGGGGGTCTAGAAGAGACCCAGTACTTC
v_gene: TRBV29-1; j_gene: TRBJ2-5; abundance: -; d_gene: -; CDR3aa: CSVVRVESETQYF; CDR3nt: TGCAGCGTTGTCAGGGTAGAATCGGAGACCCAGTACTTC
v_gene: TRBV7-6; j_gene: TRBJ2-3; abundance: many; d_gene: TRBD2; CDR3aa: CASSLGALAGTDTQYF; CDR3nt: TGTGCCAGCAGCTTAGGGGCACTAGCGGGCACAGATACGCAGTATTTT
v_gene: TRBV4-2; j_gene: TRBJ2-1; abundance: many; d_gene: TRBD2; CDR3aa: CASSQLRGDYNEQFF; CDR3nt: TGTGCCAGCAGCCAATTGCGGGGGGACTACAATGAGCAGTTCTTC
v_gene: TRBV9; j_gene: TRBJ1-1; abundance: -; d_gene: -; CDR3aa: CASSVGGGMAEAFF; CDR3nt: TGTGCCAGCAGCGTAGGGGGGGGAATGGCTGAAGCTTTCTTT
v_gene: TRBV6-5; j_gene: TRBJ2-1; abundance: -; d_gene: -; CDR3aa: CASSYSKGNEQFF; CDR3nt: TGTGCCAGCAGTTACTCGAAGGGAAATGAGCAGTTCTTC
v_gene: TRBV7-9; j_gene: TRBJ1-1; abundance: few; d_gene: -; CDR3aa: CASSLPLNTEAFF; CDR3nt: TGTGCCAGCAGCTTACCCTTGAACACTGAAGCTTTCTTT
v_gene: TRBV9; j_gene: TRBJ2-5; abundance: -; d_gene: TRBD2; CDR3aa: CASSVAVAAREAQYF; CDR3nt: TGTGCCAGCAGCGTAGCTGTGGCAGCCCGGGAGGCCCAGTACTTC
v_gene: TRBV10-3; j_gene: TRBJ1-6; abundance: -; d_gene: TRBD1; CDR3aa: CAISEETGSSPLHF; CDR3nt: TGTGCCATCAGTGAGGAGACAGGGTCTTCACCCCTCCACTTT
v_gene: TRBV6-5; j_gene: TRBJ2-5; abundance: -; d_gene: TRBD1; CDR3aa: CATPLRGRVGETQYF; CDR3nt: TGTGCCACTCCGCTCAGGGGGCGGGTCGGGGAGACCCAGTACTTC
v_gene: TRBV3-1; j_gene: TRBJ2-1; abundance: few; d_gene: -; CDR3aa: CASSLPGPRIDEQFF; CDR3nt: TGTGCCAGCAGCCTACCCGGGCCCCGAATTGATGAGCAGTTCTTC
v_gene: TRBV12-3/TRBV12-4; j_gene: TRBJ1-5; abundance: -; d_gene: TRBD1; CDR3aa: CASSSTGYSNQPQHF; CDR3nt: TGTGCCAGCAGCTCGACAGGGTATAGCAATCAGCCCCAGCATTTT
v_gene: TRBV12-3/TRBV12-4; j_gene: TRBJ1-5; abundance: -; d_gene: -; CDR3aa: CASSFFLLDRPQHF; CDR3nt: TGTGCCAGCAGTTTTTTTTTACTGGACAGGCCCCAGCATTTT
v_gene: TRBV20-1; j_gene: TRBJ1-6; abundance: few; d_gene: -; CDR3aa: CSARDRLPGWDSPLHF; CDR3nt: TGCAGTGCTAGAGATCGCCTTCCGGGTTGGGATTCACCCCTCCACTTT
v_gene: TRBV6-5; j_gene: TRBJ2-7; abundance: many; d_gene: TRBD2; CDR3aa: CASSPLSGGSYEQYF; CDR3nt: TGTGCCAGCAGTCCCCTCAGCGGGGGGAGCTACGAGCAGTACTTC
v_gene: TRBV6-1; j_gene: TRBJ1-2; abundance: -; d_gene: -; CDR3aa: CASSERTEFRIYGYTF; CDR3nt: TGTGCCAGCAGTGAACGAACGGAGTTCCGTATTTATGGCTACACCTTC
v_gene: TRBV12-3/TRBV12-4; j_gene: TRBJ2-3; abundance: many; d_gene: -; CDR3aa: CASSTTPDTQYF; CDR3nt: TGTGCCAGCAGCACGACTCCAGATACGCAGTATTTT
v_gene: TRBV4-1; j_gene: TRBJ1-4; abundance: -; d_gene: -; CDR3aa: CASSQEDTTNEKLFF; CDR3nt: TGCGCCAGCAGCCAAGAGGACACAACTAATGAAAAACTGTTTTTT
v_gene: TRBV12-3/TRBV12-4; j_gene: TRBJ2-2; abundance: few; d_gene: TRBD2; CDR3aa: CASSASPGLAGGGDTGELFF; CDR3nt: TGTGCCAGCAGTGCCTCCCCGGGACTAGCGGGGGGAGGGGACACCGGGGAGCTGTTTTTT
v_gene: TRBV27; j_gene: TRBJ1-2; abundance: few; d_gene: TRBD1; CDR3aa: CASSQTGANYGYTF; CDR3nt: TGTGCCAGCAGTCAGACAGGGGCTAACTATGGCTACACCTTC
v_gene: TRBV19; j_gene: TRBJ2-7; abundance: few; d_gene: TRBD1; CDR3aa: CASGTGPYEQYF; CDR3nt: TGTGCCAGTGGGACAGGGCCATACGAGCAGTACTTC
v_gene: TRBV28; j_gene: TRBJ1-3; abundance: few; d_gene: -; CDR3aa: CASSHRDTDSWRGNTIYF; CDR3nt: TGTGCCAGCAGTCACCGCGATACGGACAGTTGGAGAGGAAACACCATATATTTT
v_gene: TRBV4-3; j_gene: TRBJ2-3; abundance: -; d_gene: TRBD1; CDR3aa: CASSPIQGGSDTQYF; CDR3nt: TGCGCCAGCAGCCCAATACAGGGGGGATCAGATACGCAGTATTTT
v_gene: TRBV6-2/TRBV6-3; j_gene: TRBJ1-2; abundance: -; d_gene: -; CDR3aa: CASIDSEGYGYTF; CDR3nt: TGTGCCAGCATTGACTCGGAGGGCTATGGCTACACCTTC
v_gene: TRBV6-2/TRBV6-3; j_gene: TRBJ2-1; abundance: -; d_gene: -; CDR3aa: CASREWGGPYSYNEQFF; CDR3nt: TGTGCCAGCAGGGAATGGGGGGGCCCTTACTCCTACAATGAGCAGTTCTTC
v_gene: TRBV4-3; j_gene: TRBJ1-2; abundance: -; d_gene: -; CDR3aa: CASSQASGGLLYYGYTF; CDR3nt: TGCGCCAGCAGCCAAGCCTCCGGGGGCCTCCTATACTATGGCTACACCTTC
v_gene: TRBV11-2; j_gene: TRBJ1-4; abundance: few; d_gene: -; CDR3aa: CASRTGGADEKLFF; CDR3nt: TGTGCCAGCAGAACGGGGGGCGCGGATGAAAAACTGTTTTTT
v_gene: TRBV6-4; j_gene: TRBJ1-1; abundance: few; d_gene: -; CDR3aa: CASSDSIGANPAFF; CDR3nt: TGTGCCAGCAGTGACTCGATAGGAGCCAACCCGGCTTTCTTT
v_gene: TRBV15; j_gene: TRBJ2-7; abundance: -; d_gene: TRBD1; CDR3aa: CATSGPGQDKYEQYF; CDR3nt: TGTGCCACCAGCGGCCCGGGACAGGACAAATACGAGCAGTACTTC
v_gene: TRBV6-6; j_gene: TRBJ1-1; abundance: -; d_gene: TRBD1; CDR3aa: CATGGLNTEAFF; CDR3nt: TGTGCCACAGGGGGGTTGAACACTGAAGCTTTCTTT
v_gene: TRBV7-6; j_gene: TRBJ2-3; abundance: few; d_gene: TRBD2; CDR3aa: CASSPWTSGVGDTQYF; CDR3nt: TGTGCCAGCAGCCCTTGGACTAGCGGGGTTGGAGATACGCAGTATTTT
v_gene: TRBV12-3/TRBV12-4; j_gene: TRBJ2-3; abundance: few; d_gene: -; CDR3aa: CASSSGTGSTDTQYF; CDR3nt: TGTGCCAGCAGCTCCGGTACAGGGAGCACAGATACGCAGTATTTT
v_gene: TRBV12-3/TRBV12-4; j_gene: TRBJ1-2; abundance: few; d_gene: -; CDR3aa: CASSPGTIAGANYGYTF; CDR3nt: TGTGCCAGCAGCCCTGGAACAATCGCCGGAGCTAACTATGGCTACACCTTC
v_gene: TRBV4-1; j_gene: TRBJ2-7; abundance: few; d_gene: TRBD1; CDR3aa: CASSSTGDYEQYF; CDR3nt: TGCGCCAGCAGCTCAACAGGGGACTACGAGCAGTACTTC
v_gene: TRBV7-2; j_gene: TRBJ2-1; abundance: -; d_gene: -; CDR3aa: CASSLRGAGSYNEQFF; CDR3nt: TGTGCCAGCAGCTTACGGGGCGCCGGCTCCTACAATGAGCAGTTCTTC
v_gene: TRBV5-1; j_gene: TRBJ2-1; abundance: -; d_gene: -; CDR3aa: CASTSGRSYNEQFF; CDR3nt: TGCGCCAGCACTTCGGGACGCTCCTACAATGAGCAGTTCTTC
v_gene: TRBV7-6; j_gene: TRBJ2-2; abundance: few; d_gene: TRBD1; CDR3aa: CASSDRVSGELFF; CDR3nt: TGTGCCAGCAGCGACAGGGTATCCGGGGAGCTGTTTTTT
v_gene: TRBV24-1; j_gene: TRBJ2-3; abundance: few; d_gene: TRBD1; CDR3aa: CATSDLLGGPDTQYF; CDR3nt: TGTGCCACCAGTGATTTGCTAGGGGGCCCAGATACGCAGTATTTT
v_gene: TRBV6-5; j_gene: TRBJ2-7; abundance: -; d_gene: TRBD1; CDR3aa: CASRDRTYEQYF; CDR3nt: TGTGCCAGCCGGGACAGAACCTACGAGCAGTACTTC
v_gene: TRBV4-1; j_gene: TRBJ2-2; abundance: -; d_gene: TRBD2; CDR3aa: CASSQRGGRNTGELFF; CDR3nt: TGCGCCAGCAGCCAACGGGGGGGCCGGAACACCGGGGAGCTGTTTTTT
v_gene: TRBV12-5; j_gene: TRBJ2-7; abundance: -; d_gene: -; CDR3aa: CASGWGDSSYEQYF; CDR3nt: TGTGCTAGTGGTTGGGGGGACAGCTCCTACGAGCAGTACTTC
v_gene: TRBV29-1; j_gene: TRBJ2-2; abundance: -; d_gene: -; CDR3aa: CSVAATNTGELFF; CDR3nt: TGCAGCGTTGCCGCAACGAACACCGGGGAGCTGTTTTTT
v_gene: TRBV6-5; j_gene: TRBJ2-4; abundance: -; d_gene: -; CDR3aa: CASSLGPAAKNIQYF; CDR3nt: TGTGCCAGCAGTTTGGGTCCTGCTGCCAAAAACATTCAGTACTTC
v_gene: TRBV6-6; j_gene: TRBJ2-7; abundance: few; d_gene: -; CDR3aa: CASSYRDTRSHF; CDR3nt: TGTGCCAGCAGTTACCGGGACACGCGCTCACACTTC
v_gene: TRBV4-1; j_gene: TRBJ2-3; abundance: -; d_gene: -; CDR3aa: CASSRTDTQYF; CDR3nt: TGCGCCAGCAGCCGGACTGATACGCAGTATTTT
v_gene: TRBV7-9; j_gene: TRBJ1-6; abundance: many; d_gene: -; CDR3aa: CASSSSYRGSYNSPLHF; CDR3nt: TGTGCCAGCAGCTCCTCTTACAGAGGCTCCTATAATTCACCCCTCCACTTT
v_gene: TRBV7-9; j_gene: TRBJ1-6; abundance: many; d_gene: -; CDR3aa: CASSYQVGAPLHF; CDR3nt: TGTGCCAGCAGCTACCAGGTCGGGGCACCCCTCCACTTT